Presented here are 18 T cell receptor beta chains from one specimen sequenced in a study of T-cell memory formation after mild COVID-19. TCRdb called the 5' RACE reads again in MiXCR, with one record for every CDR3 protein. This sample yields around 410,000 distinct CDR3 sequences, of which 23% are seen a single time; under 15% belongs to the top ten. Specimen: PBMCs or a T cell subset sorted from them (not recorded which). These receptors originate from an adult woman who had mild COVID-19 (a few samples of this study predate the infection). Cell type and time point are not known.

This rearrangement joins TRBV11-2 to TRBJ2-3, with a weak D call TRBD2 (6 bases). This CDR3 spans 16 amino acids. CDR1 is SGHAT, CDR2 FQNNGV, per germline. Trimming stripped 2 bases from V and 0 bases from J, with 12 bases between. The CDR3 loop is CASSLSGGASTDTQYF. CDR3 DNA: TGTGCCAGCAGCTTATCGGGCGGGGCTAGCACAGATACGCAGTATTTT.

Points on this clonotype: A read error may be the cause here, since a much bigger clone is one base away. The gene calls are TRBV5-5 and TRBJ2-3; D may be TRBD1 or TRBD2 (5 bases each). This CDR3 contains 14 residues. Trimming removed 0 bases from V and 7 bases from J, with 12 bases in between. Germline V gene lookup returns CDR1 SGHKS and CDR2 YYEKEE (reference sequence). The CDR3 reads CASSLARGTNTQYF. The CDR3 bases are TGTGCCAGCAGCTTGGCGAGGGGCACCAATACGCAGTATTTT.

The V call is TRBV30, the J call TRBJ2-3, with a possible D match to TRBD2 (6 bases). V lost 0 bases and J lost 8, with 15 bases in between. Germline V gives CDR1 GTSNPN, CDR2 SVGIG (reference sequence). This CDR3 contains 14 residues. In DNA form, the CDR3 reads TGTGCCTGGAGTGTCCGGAGGGCACGAAGTACGCAGTATTTT. Amino acid sequence: CAWSVRRARSTQYF.

The chain combines TRBV19 with TRBJ2-1, with D hard to call. The CDR3 length is 16 residues. Trimming took off 3 bases at V and 5 bases at J, with 17 bases between the two ends. CDR1 LNHDA and CDR2 SQIVND come from the germline V gene (reference sequence). This chain's CDR3 is CASSIRRRSRNNEQFF. For the CDR3, the DNA is TGTGCCAGTAGTATTCGGCGGAGATCGCGAAACAATGAGCAGTTCTTC. Together with reference TRBV19 and TRBJ2-1, the CDR3 gives the full variable domain: DGGITQSPKYLFRKEGQNVTLSCEQNLNHDAMYWYRQDPGQGLRLIYYSQIVNDFQKGDIAEGYSVSREKKESFPLTVTSAQKNPTAFYLCASSIRRRSRNNEQFFGPGTRLTVL.

The table lists this clonotype with a few counts. The rearrangement links TRBV9 to TRBJ2-1; D possibly uses TRBD1 or TRBD2 (5 bases each). Germline V gives CDR1 SGDLS, CDR2 YYNGEE. The CDR3 sequence is 15 residues long. Deletions cut 2 bases from V and 4 bases from J, with 13 bases between. The CDR3 spells CASSVGGARYNEQFF. In DNA, the CDR3 is TGTGCCAGCAGCGTTGGGGGAGCAAGGTACAATGAGCAGTTCTTC.

Only a few counts were recorded for this clonotype. The rearrangement links TRBV5-8 to TRBJ1-1; D is ambiguous. V gave up 7 bases and J gave up 3 bases, with 16 bases separating them. Germline V gene sequence: CDR1 SGHTS, CDR2 YDEGEE. CDR3 length: 14 amino acids. In nucleotides, the CDR3 is TGTGCCAGCCCTATCTCCGTGGCAGACACTGAAGCTTTCTTT. Translating it yields CASPISVADTEAFF.

This clonotype was picked up a small number of times. The genes are TRBV12-3 or TRBV12-4 and TRBJ2-5, with a tentative D call TRBD1 (6 bases). The CDR3 sequence is 13 residues long. Trimming stripped 6 bases from V and 2 bases from J, with 10 bases between. CDR3 coding DNA: TGTGCCAGCAGGGATCAGGGGCAAGAGACCCAGTACTTC. This encodes CASRDQGQETQYF.

The rearrangement links TRBV29-1 to TRBJ1-2, with D unclear. V gave up 0 bases and J gave up 4 bases, with 12 bases separating them. Germline CDR1 reads SQVTM; CDR2 reads ANQGSEA. The CDR3 contains 14 residues. CDR3: CSVEDQPGPYGYTF. DNA for the CDR3: TGCAGCGTTGAAGATCAACCGGGCCCCTATGGCTACACCTTC.

V usage is TRBV10-3 and J usage is TRBJ2-5, with a tentative D call TRBD2 (6 bases). CDR3 length equals 16 residues. Trimming cost V 5 bases and J 0 bases, with 16 bases left between them. Germline V gene sequence: CDR1 ENHRY, CDR2 SYGVKD. CDR3 in amino acids: CAISLGGSGYQETQYF. DNA for the CDR3: TGTGCCATCAGTCTAGGCGGTAGCGGTTACCAAGAGACCCAGTACTTC.

A single count supports this clonotype. V usage is TRBV5-1 and J usage is TRBJ1-2, with D possibly TRBD1 on 5 matching bases. Germline-derived CDR1 and CDR2 are SGHRS and YFSETQ. Trimming stripped 6 bases from V and 5 bases from J, with 14 bases between. There are 13 residues in the CDR3. The CDR3 DNA reads as TGCGCCAGCACCAGGGAGGGCTTTTATGGCTACACCTTC. Its protein product is CASTREGFYGYTF.

The genes are TRBV9 and TRBJ2-7, with D perhaps matching TRBD2 (6 bases). Trimming stripped 3 bases from V and 5 bases from J, with 18 bases between. Germline V gives CDR1 SGDLS, CDR2 YYNGEE. This CDR3 region has 15 residues. The CDR3 nucleotides read TGTGCCAGCAGCGGAACTGGAGGGCATGGGGACGAGCAGTACTTC. Its protein is CASSGTGGHGDEQYF.

This clonotype was counted at least ten times. V is TRBV5-1 and J is TRBJ2-6; a possible D gene is TRBD1 (6 bases). The germline V and J ends were trimmed by 3 bases and 0 bases, with 13 bases remaining between them. This CDR3 has 17 residues. Per germline, CDR1 SGHRS and CDR2 YFSETQ. CDR3 amino acids: CASSSTAGVSGANVLTF. The CDR3 coding sequence is TGCGCCAGCAGCTCGACAGCAGGGGTCTCTGGGGCCAACGTCCTGACTTTC.

This clonotype was detected ten times or more. CDR3 in amino acids: CASSLARGETQYF. CDR3 in DNA: TGTGCCAGCAGCTTAGCGCGGGGAGAGACCCAGTACTTC. The rearrangement links TRBV7-6 to TRBJ2-5; weak D call: TRBD2 (6 bases). Germline V CDR1 and CDR2: SGHVS, FNYEAQ. V was shortened by 0 bases and J by 4 bases, with 6 bases between the two germline ends. The CDR3 totals 13 residues.

The table lists this clonotype with a few counts. V usage is TRBV20-1 and J usage is TRBJ2-5; perhaps TRBD2 as D (5 bases). The CDR3 totals 14 residues. CDR1 is DFQATT, CDR2 SNEGSKA, per germline (reference sequence). V lost 4 bases, J lost 3 bases, and 15 bases lay in between. The CDR3 coding sequence is TGCAGTGCTACCCTTGGGAGTAGCAAAGAGACCCAGTACTTC. Its protein is CSATLGSSKETQYF.

This clonotype was observed a handful of times. The chain's CDR3 is CASSGGQPTGELFF. In nucleotides, the CDR3 is TGTGCCAGCAGTGGGGGCCAACCGACCGGGGAGCTGTTTTTT. J is TRBJ2-2 and V is TRBV3-1, with a possible D match to TRBD1 (6 bases). The CDR3 covers 14 residues. Per the germline V gene, CDR1 is LGHDT and CDR2 is YNNKEL (reference sequence). Between the trimmed V and J ends, which lost 6 bases and 5 bases, there was a span of 13 bases.

The J gene is TRBJ2-1, the V gene TRBV12-3 or TRBV12-4; 8 bases agree with TRBD2. V shed 3 bases, J shed 4 bases, and the junction held 5 bases outside the gene matches. This CDR3 region has 15 residues. DNA of the CDR3: TGTGCCAGCAGTTTCGGCGGGAGGCAGTACAATGAGCAGTTCTTC. It translates to CASSFGGRQYNEQFF.

This clonotype was detected a few times. V usage is TRBV12-3 or TRBV12-4 and J usage is TRBJ2-1; 8 bases align to TRBD1. Losses at the gene ends were 6 bases for V and 3 bases for J; bases not matched to a gene: 7. The CDR3 has 15 amino acids. The CDR3 DNA reads TGTGCCAGCAGGGTAGACAGGGGTAACTACAATGAGCAGTTCTTC. Amino acids: CASRVDRGNYNEQFF.

The chain joins TRBV19 to TRBJ1-1; D is unresolved. CDR3 length: 12 amino acids. Trimming shortened V by 1 base and J by 3 bases, and 3 bases separated the two germline ends. CDR1 is LNHDA and CDR2 is SQIVND in the germline V gene (reference sequence). DNA of the CDR3: TGTGCCAGTAGTATAGTGGACACTGAAGCTTTCTTT. Its protein product is CASSIVDTEAFF. The full variable domain, in which reference TRBV19 and TRBJ1-1 provide the parts outside the CDR3, is DGGITQSPKYLFRKEGQNVTLSCEQNLNHDAMYWYRQDPGQGLRLIYYSQIVNDFQKGDIAEGYSVSREKKESFPLTVTSAQKNPTAFYLCASSIVDTEAFFGQGTRLTVV.